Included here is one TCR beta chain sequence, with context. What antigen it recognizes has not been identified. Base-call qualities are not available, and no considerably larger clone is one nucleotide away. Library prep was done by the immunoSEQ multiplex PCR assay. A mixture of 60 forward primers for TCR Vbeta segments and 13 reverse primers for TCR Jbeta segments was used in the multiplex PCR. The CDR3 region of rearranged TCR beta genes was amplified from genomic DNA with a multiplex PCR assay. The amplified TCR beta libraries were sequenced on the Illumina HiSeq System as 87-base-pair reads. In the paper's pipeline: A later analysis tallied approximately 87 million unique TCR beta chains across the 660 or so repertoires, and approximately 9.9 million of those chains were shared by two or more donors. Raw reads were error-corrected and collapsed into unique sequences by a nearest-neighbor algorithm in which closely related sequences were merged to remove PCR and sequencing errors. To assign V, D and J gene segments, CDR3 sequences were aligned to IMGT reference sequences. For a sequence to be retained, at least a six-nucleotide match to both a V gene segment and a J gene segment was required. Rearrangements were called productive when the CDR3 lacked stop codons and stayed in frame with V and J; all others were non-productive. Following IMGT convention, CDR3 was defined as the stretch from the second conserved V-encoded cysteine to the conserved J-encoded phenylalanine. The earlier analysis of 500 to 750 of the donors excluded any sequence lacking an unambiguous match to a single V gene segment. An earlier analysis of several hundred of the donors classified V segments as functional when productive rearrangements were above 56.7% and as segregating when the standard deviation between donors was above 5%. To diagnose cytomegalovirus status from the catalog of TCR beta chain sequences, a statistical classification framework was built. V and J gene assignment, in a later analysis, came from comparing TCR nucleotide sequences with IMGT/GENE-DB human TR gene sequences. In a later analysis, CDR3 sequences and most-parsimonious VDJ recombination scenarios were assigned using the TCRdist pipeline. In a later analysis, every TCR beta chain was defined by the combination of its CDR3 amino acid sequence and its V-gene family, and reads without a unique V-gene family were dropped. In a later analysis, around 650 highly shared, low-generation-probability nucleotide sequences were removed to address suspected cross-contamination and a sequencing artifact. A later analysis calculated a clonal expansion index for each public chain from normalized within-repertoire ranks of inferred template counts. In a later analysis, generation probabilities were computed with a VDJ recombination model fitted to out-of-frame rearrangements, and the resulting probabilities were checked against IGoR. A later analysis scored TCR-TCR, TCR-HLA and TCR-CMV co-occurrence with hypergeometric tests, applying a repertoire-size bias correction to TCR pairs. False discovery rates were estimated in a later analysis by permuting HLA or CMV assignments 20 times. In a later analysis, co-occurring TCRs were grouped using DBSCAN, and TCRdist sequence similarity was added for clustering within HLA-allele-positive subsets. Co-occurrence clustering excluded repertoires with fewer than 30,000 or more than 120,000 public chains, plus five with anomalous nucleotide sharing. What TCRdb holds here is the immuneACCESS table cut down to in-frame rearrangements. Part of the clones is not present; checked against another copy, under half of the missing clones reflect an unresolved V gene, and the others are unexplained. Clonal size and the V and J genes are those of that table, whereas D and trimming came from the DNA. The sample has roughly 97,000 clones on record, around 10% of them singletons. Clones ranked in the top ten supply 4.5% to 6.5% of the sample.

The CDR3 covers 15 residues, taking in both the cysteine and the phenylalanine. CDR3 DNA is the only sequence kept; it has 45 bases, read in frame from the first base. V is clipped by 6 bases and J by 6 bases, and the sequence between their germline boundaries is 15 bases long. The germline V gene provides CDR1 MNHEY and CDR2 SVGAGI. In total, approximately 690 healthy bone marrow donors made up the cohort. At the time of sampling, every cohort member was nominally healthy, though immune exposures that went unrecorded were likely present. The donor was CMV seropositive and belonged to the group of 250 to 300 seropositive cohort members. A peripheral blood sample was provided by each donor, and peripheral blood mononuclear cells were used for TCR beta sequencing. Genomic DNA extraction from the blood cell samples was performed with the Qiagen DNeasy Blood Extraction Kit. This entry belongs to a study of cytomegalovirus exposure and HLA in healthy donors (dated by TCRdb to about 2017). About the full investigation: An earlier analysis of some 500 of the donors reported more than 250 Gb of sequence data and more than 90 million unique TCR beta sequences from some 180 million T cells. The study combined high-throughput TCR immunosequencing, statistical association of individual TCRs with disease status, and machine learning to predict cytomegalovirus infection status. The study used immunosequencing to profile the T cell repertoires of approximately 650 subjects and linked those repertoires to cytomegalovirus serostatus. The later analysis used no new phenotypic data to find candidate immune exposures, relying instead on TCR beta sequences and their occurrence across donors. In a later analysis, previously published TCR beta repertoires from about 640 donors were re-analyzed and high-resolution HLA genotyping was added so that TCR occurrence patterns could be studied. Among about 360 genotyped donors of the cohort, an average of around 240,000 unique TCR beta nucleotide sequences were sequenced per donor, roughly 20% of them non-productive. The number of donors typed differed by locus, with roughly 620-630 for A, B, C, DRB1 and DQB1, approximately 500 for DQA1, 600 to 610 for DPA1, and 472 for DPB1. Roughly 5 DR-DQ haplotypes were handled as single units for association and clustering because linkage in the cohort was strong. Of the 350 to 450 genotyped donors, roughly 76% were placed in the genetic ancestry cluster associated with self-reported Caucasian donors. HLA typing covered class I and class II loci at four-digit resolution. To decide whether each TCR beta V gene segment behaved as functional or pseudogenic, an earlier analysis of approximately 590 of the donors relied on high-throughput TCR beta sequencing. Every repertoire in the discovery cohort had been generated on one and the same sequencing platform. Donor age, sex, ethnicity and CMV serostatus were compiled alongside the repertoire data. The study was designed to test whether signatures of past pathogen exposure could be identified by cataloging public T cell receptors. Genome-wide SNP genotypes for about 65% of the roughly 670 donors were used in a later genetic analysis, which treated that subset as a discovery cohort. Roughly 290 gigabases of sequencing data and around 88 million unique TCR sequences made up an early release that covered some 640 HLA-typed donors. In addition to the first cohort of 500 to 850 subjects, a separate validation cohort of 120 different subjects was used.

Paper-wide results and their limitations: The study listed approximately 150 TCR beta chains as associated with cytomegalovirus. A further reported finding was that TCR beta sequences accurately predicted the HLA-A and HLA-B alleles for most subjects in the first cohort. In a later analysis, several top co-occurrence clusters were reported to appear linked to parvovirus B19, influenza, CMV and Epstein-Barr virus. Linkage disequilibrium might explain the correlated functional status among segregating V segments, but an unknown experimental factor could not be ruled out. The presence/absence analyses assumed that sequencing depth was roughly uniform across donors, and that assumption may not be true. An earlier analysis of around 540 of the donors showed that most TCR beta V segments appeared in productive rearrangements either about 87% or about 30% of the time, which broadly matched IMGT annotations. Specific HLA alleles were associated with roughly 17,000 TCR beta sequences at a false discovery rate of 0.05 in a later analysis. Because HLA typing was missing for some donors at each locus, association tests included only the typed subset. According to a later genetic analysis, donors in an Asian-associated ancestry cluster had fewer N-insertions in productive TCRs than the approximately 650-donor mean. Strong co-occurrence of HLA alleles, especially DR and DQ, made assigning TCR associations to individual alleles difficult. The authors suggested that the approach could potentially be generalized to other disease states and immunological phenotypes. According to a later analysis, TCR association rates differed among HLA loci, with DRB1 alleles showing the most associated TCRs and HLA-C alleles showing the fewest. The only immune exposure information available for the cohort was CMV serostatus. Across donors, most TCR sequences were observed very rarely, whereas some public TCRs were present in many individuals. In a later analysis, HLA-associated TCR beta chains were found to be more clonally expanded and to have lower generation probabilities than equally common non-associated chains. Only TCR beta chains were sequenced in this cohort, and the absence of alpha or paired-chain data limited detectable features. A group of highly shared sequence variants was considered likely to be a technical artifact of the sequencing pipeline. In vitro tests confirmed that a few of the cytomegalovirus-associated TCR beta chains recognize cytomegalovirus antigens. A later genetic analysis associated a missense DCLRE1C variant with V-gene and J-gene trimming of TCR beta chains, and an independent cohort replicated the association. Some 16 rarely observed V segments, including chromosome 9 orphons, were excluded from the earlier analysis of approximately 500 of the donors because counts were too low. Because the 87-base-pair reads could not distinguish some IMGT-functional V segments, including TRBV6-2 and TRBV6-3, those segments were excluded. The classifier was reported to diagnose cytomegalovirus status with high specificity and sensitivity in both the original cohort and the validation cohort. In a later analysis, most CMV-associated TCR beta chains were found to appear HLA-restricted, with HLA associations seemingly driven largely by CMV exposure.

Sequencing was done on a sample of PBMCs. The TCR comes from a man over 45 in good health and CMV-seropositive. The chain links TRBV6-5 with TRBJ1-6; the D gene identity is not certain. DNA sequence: TGTGCCAGCAGCCGGAGGCGCGAGGGTAATTCACCCCTCCACTTT. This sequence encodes CASSRRREGNSPLHF.